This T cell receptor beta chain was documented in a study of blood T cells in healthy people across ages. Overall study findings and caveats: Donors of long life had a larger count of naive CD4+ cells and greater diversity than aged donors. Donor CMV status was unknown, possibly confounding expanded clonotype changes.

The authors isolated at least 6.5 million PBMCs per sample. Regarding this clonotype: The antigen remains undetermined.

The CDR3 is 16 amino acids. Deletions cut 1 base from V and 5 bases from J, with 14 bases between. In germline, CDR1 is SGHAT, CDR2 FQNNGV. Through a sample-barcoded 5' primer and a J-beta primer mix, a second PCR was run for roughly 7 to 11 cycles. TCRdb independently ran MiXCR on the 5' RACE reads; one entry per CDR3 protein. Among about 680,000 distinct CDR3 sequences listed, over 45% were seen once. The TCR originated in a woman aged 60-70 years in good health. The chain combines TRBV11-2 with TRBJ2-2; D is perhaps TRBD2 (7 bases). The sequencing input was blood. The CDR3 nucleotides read TGTGCCAGCAGCTTAGCGCGGGGGCTAGGGACCGGGGAGCTGTTTTTT. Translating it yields CASSLARGLGTGELFF.